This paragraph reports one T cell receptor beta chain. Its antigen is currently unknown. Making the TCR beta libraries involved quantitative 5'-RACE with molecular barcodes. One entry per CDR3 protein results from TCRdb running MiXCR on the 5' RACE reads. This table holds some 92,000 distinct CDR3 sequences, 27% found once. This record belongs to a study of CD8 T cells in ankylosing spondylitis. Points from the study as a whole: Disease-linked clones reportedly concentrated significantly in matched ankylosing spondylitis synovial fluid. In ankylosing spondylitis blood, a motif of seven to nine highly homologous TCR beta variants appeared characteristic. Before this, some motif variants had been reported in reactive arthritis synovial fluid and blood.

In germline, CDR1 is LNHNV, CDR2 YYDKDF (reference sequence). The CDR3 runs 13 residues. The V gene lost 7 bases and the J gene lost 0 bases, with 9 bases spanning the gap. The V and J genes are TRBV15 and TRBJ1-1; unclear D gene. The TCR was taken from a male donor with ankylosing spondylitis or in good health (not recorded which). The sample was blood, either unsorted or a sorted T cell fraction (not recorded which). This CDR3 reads CATNNGMNTEAFF. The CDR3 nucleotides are TGTGCCACCAACAACGGTATGAACACTGAAGCTTTCTTT.